Listed below are T cell receptor beta chains from one sample, sequenced in a study of T cells in Graves' hyperthyroidism and ophthalmopathy. TCRdb analysed the multiplex PCR reads with MiXCR anew, one entry per CDR3 protein. The sample shows around 420,000 distinct CDR3 sequences, roughly 13% of them seen only once. The sequenced sample was blood. The receptors stem from a woman aged 18-35 years with Graves' hyperthyroidism. CDR3s include the opening cysteine and the closing phenylalanine or tryptophan. The order of the fields is D gene, V gene, J gene, clone size, CDR3 DNA, CDR3 protein. D genes are given only for firm matches. Part of the rows lack a size; the others show once, few, many or a class for expanded clones.

TRBD1	TRBV10-3	TRBJ1-1	many	TGTGCCATCAGTGACCGGACAGGGAGGGACACTGAAGCTTTCTTT	CAISDRTGRDTEAFF
TRBD1	TRBV6-1	TRBJ1-2	.	TGTGCCAGCAGTGAGGGGACAGGGGCCGTTTATGACTACACCTTC	CASSEGTGAVYDYTF
TRBD1	TRBV6-1	TRBJ1-1	many	TGTGCCAGCTTTCTGGGACAGGGGCTTCGGGCTTTCTTT	CASFLGQGLRAFF
TRBD1	TRBV2	TRBJ2-5	many	TGTGCCAGCAGTGCCCGTGGGACAGCCCAAGAGACCCAGTACTTC	CASSARGTAQETQYF
TRBD1	TRBV7-2	TRBJ2-7	few	TGTGCCAGCAGCCGCGGACAGGGCTACGAGCGGTACTTC	CASSRGQGYERYF
TRBD1	TRBV27	TRBJ2-5	many	TGTGCCAGCAGGACCCAGGGGGCCCAGTACTTC	CASRTQGAQYF
.	TRBV5-8	TRBJ1-5	few	TGTGCCAGCAGCTCCAGGGGAAGCAATCAGCCCCAGCATTTT	CASSSRGSNQPQHF
TRBD2	TRBV20-1	TRBJ2-7	few	TGCAGTGCTAGTTTTCCGTGGGCTAGCGGTCGGAGCTCCTACGAGCAGTACTTC	CSASFPWASGRSSYEQYF
.	TRBV6-2/TRBV6-3	TRBJ1-2	.	TGTGCCAGCAGTTATTCGAGCAACTATGGCTACACCTTC	CASSYSSNYGYTF
TRBD2	TRBV20-1	TRBJ2-5	.	TGCAGTGCTAGAGATGGACTAGCGGGAGAGACCCAGTACTTC	CSARDGLAGETQYF
TRBD1	TRBV27	TRBJ1-1	many	TGTGCCAGCAGTTCTCTGGGACAGGGGGTTGCCACTGAAGCTTTCTTT	CASSSLGQGVATEAFF
.	TRBV20-1	TRBJ2-7	many	TGCAGTGCGACCTCAGGGTCCGTTTACTACGAGCAGTACTTC	CSATSGSVYYEQYF
TRBD2	TRBV28	TRBJ2-1	many	TGTGCCAGCAGCGGACTAGCGGGAGGGTACAATGAGCAGTTCTTC	CASSGLAGGYNEQFF
TRBD1	TRBV2	TRBJ2-7	many	TGTGCCAGCAGTGGTCCCCGGGACAGGGTCTACGAGCAGTACTTC	CASSGPRDRVYEQYF
TRBD1	TRBV29-1	TRBJ2-7	.	TGCAGCGTTGGGACAGGGGAAGCCTACGAGCAGTACTTC	CSVGTGEAYEQYF
.	TRBV12-3/TRBV12-4	TRBJ1-1	many	TGTGCCAGCAGCCCCTACGGACAGCGAGAGAACACTGAAGCTTTCTTT	CASSPYGQRENTEAFF